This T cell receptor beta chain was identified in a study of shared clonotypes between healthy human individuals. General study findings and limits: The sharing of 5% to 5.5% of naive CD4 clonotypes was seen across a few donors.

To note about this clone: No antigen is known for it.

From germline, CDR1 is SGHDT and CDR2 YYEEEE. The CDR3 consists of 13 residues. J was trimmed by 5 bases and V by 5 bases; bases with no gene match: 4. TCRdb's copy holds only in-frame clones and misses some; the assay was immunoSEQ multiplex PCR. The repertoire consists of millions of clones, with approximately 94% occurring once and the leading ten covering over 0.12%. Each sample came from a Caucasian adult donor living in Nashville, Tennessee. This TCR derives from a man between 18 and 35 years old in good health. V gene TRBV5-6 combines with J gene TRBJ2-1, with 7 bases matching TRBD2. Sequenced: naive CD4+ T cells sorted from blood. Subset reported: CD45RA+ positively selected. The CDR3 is CASSWGGNNEQFF. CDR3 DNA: TGTGCCAGCAGTTGGGGGGGAAACAATGAGCAGTTCTTC.